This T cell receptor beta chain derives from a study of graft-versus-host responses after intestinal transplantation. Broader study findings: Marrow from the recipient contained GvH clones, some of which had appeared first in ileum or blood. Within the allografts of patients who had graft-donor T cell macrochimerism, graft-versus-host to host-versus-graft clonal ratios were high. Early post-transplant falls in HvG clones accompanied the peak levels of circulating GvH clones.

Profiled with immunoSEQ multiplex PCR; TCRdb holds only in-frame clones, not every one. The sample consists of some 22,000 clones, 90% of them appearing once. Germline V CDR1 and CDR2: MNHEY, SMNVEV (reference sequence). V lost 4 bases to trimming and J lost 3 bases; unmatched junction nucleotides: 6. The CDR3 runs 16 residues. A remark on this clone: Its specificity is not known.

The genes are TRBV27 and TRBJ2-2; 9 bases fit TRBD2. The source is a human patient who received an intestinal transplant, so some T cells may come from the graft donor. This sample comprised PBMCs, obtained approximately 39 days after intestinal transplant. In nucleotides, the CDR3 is TGTGCCAGCAGTTCCCTAGCGGGGACCTACACCGGGGAGCTGTTTTTT. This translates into CASSSLAGTYTGELFF.